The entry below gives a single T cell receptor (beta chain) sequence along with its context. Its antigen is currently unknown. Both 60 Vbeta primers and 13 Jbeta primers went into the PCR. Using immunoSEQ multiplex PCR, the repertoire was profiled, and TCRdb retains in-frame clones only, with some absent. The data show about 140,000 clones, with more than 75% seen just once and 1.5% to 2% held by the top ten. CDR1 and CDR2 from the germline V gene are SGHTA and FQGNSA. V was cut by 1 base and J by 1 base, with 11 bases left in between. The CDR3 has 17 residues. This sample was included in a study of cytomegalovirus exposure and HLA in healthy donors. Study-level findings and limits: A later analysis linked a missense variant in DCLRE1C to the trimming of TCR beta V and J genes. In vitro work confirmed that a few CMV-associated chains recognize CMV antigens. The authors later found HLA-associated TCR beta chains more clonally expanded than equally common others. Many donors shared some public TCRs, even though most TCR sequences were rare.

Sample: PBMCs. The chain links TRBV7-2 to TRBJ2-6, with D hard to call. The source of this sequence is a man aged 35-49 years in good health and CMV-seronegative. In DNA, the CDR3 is TGTGCCAGCAGCTTAGGGCCAGTCCAATCTGGGGCCAACGTCCTGACTTTC. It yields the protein CASSLGPVQSGANVLTF.